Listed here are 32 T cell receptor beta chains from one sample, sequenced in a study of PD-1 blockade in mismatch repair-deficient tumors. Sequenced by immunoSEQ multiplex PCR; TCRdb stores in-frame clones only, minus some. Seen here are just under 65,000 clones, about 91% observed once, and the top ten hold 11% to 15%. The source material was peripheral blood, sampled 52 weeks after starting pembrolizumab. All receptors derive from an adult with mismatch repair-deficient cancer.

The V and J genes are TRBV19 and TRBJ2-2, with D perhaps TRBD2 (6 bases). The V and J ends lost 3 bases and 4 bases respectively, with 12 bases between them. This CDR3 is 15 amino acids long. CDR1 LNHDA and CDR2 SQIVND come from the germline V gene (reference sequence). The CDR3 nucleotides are TGTGCCAGTAGTATTTCGGACGGGGGCACCGGGGAGCTGTTTTTT. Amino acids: CASSISDGGTGELFF.

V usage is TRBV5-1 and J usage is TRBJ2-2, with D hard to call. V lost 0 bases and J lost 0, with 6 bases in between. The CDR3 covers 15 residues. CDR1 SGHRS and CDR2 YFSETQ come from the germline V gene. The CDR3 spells CASSLDFANTGELFF. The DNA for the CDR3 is TGCGCCAGCAGCTTGGACTTCGCGAACACCGGGGAGCTGTTTTTT.

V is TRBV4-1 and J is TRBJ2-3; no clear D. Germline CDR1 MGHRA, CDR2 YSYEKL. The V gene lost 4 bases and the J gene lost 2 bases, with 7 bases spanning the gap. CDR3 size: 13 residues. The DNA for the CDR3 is TGCGCCAGCAGCCGAAATCCCACAGATACGCAGTATTTT. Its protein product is CASSRNPTDTQYF.

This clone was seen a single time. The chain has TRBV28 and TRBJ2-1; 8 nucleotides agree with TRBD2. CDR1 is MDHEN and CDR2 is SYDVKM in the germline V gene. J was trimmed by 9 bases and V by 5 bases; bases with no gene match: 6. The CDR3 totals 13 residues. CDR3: CASSIGGAGEQFF. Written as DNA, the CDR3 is TGTGCCAGCAGTATCGGGGGGGCGGGTGAGCAGTTCTTC. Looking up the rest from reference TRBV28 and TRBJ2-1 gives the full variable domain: DVKVTQSSRYLVKRTGEKVFLECVQDMDHENMFWYRQDPGLGLRLIYFSYDVKMKEKGDIPEGYSVSREKKERFSLILESASTNQTSMYLCASSIGGAGEQFFGPGTRLTVL.

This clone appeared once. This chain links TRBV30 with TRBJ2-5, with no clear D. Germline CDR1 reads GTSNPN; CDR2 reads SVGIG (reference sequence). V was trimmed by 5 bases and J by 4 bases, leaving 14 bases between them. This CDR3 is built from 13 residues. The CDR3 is CAWSQFWRETQYF. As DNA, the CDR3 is TGTGCCTGGTCCCAATTCTGGCGAGAGACCCAGTACTTC.

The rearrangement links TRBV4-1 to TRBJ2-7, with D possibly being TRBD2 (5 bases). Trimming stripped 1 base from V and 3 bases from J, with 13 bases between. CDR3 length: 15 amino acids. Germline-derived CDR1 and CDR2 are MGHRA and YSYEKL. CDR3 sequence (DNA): TGCGCCAGCAGCCAAGTTCAGACGAGGGACTACGAGCAGTACTTC. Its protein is CASSQVQTRDYEQYF.

DNA of the CDR3: TGCGCCAGCAGCCAAGAAGGGGGCTTGGGCACGAATGAAAAACTGTTTTTT. Amino acid sequence: CASSQEGGLGTNEKLFF. This chain uses TRBV4-1 with TRBJ1-4; 7 nucleotides line up with TRBD1. This CDR3 spans 17 amino acids. After removal of 0 bases from V and 5 bases from J, the junction contained 9 bases not matched to a gene. Germline CDR1 is MGHRA and CDR2 is YSYEKL.

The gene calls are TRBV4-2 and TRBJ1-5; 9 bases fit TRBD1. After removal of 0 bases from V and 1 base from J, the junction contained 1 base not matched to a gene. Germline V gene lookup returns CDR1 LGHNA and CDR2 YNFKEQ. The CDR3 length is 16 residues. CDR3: CASSQEQGASNQPQHF. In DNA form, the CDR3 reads TGTGCCAGCAGCCAAGAACAGGGGGCAAGCAATCAGCCCCAGCATTTT.

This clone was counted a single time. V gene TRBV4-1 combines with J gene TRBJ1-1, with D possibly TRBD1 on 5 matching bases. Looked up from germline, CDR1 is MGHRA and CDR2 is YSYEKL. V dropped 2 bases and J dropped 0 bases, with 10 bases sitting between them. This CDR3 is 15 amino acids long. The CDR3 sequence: CASSQFPGMNTEAFF. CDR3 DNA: TGCGCCAGCAGCCAATTCCCAGGGATGAACACTGAAGCTTTCTTT.

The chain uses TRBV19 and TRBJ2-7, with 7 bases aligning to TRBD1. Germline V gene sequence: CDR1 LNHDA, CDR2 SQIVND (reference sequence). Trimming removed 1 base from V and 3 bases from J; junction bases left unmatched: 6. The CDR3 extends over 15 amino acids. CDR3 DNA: TGTGCCAGTAGTATAGGATGGGGGACAGACTACGAGCAGTACTTC. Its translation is CASSIGWGTDYEQYF. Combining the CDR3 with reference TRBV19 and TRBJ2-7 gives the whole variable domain DGGITQSPKYLFRKEGQNVTLSCEQNLNHDAMYWYRQDPGQGLRLIYYSQIVNDFQKGDIAEGYSVSREKKESFPLTVTSAQKNPTAFYLCASSIGWGTDYEQYFGPGTRLTVT.

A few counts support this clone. The CDR3 DNA sequence: TGCGCCAGCAGCTTGAGGGCCACCGGGGAGCTGTTTTTT. Translated: CASSLRATGELFF. This chain uses TRBV5-1 with TRBJ2-2; D ambiguous. The CDR3 contains 13 residues. V was clipped by 1 base and J by 4 bases, with 5 bases between them. Germline V CDR1 and CDR2: SGHRS, YFSETQ.

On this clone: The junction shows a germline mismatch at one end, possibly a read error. CDR3 DNA: TGTGCCATCAGTGAGAAAGGAGATACGCAGTATTTT. Translating gives CAISEKGDTQYF. V and J are TRBV6-6 and TRBJ2-3; D not certain. This CDR3 comprises 12 residues. Germline CDR1 is MNHNY and CDR2 is SVGAGI (reference sequence).

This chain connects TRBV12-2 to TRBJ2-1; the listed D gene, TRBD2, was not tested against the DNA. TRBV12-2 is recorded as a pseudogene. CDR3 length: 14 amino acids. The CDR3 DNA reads TGTGCAAGTCGTTGGACTGTTTGGGACAATGAGCAGTTCTTC. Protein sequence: CASRWTVWDNEQFF.

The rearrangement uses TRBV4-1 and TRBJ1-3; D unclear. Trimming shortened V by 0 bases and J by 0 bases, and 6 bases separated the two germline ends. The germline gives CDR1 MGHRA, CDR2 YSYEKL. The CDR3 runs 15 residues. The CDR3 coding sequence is TGCGCCAGCAGCCAAGACAGGAGCTCTGGAAACACCATATATTTT. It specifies CASSQDRSSGNTIYF.

DNA of the CDR3: TGTGCCAGCAGTCTCCAGGGAGGCTCCACTGAAGCTTTCTTT. Its protein product is CASSLQGGSTEAFF. The V and J genes are TRBV27 and TRBJ1-1, with D tentatively TRBD1 (5 bases). The germline V gene has CDR1 MNHEY and CDR2 SMNVEV (reference sequence). This CDR3 is built from 14 residues. Deletions cut 5 bases from V and 4 bases from J, with 14 bases between.

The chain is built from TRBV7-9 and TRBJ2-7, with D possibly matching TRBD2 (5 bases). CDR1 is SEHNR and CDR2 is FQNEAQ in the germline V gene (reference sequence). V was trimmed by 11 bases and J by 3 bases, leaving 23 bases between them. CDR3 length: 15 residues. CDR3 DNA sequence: TGTGCCCCAACGGGAACAGCAACCTCTTTCTACGAGCAGTACTTC. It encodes CAPTGTATSFYEQYF.

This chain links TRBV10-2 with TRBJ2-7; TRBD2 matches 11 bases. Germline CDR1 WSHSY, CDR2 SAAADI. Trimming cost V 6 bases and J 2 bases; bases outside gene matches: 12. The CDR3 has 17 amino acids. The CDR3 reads CASRQTSGDLTPYEQYF. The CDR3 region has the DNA TGCGCCAGCAGACAGACTAGCGGGGACCTCACCCCCTACGAGCAGTACTTC.

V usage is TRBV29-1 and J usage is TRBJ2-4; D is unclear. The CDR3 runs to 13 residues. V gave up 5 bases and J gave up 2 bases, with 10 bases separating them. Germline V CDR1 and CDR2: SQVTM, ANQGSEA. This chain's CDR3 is CSVLTVTKNIQYF. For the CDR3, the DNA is TGCAGCGTTTTAACAGTCACCAAAAACATTCAGTACTTC.

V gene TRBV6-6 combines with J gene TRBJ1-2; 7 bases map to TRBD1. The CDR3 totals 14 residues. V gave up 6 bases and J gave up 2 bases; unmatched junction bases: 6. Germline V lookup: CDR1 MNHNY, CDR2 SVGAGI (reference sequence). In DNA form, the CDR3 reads TGTGCCAGCAGGCGACAGGGTACAAACTATGGCTACACCTTC. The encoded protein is CASRRQGTNYGYTF.

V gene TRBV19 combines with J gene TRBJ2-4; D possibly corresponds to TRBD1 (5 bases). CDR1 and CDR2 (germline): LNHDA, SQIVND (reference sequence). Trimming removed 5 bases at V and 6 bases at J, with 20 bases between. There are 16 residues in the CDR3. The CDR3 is CASSPRLVGQGNIQYF. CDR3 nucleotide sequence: TGTGCCAGTAGTCCCCGATTGGTAGGTCAGGGAAACATTCAGTACTTC.

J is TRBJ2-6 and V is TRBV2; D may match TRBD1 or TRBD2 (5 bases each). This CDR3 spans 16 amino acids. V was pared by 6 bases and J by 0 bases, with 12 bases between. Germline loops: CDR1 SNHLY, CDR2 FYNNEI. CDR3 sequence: CASRGTLLSGANVLTF. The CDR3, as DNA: TGTGCCAGCAGGGGGACGTTGCTCTCTGGGGCCAACGTCCTGACTTTC.

CDR3 sequence reads: CASSFGAAAQYF. The CDR3 DNA reads TGTGCCAGCAGCTTCGGAGCGGCGGCCCAGTACTTC. V gene TRBV5-6 combines with J gene TRBJ2-5; D possibly corresponds to TRBD2 (5 bases). V was clipped by 2 bases and J by 9 bases, with 11 bases between them. Germline V gene sequence: CDR1 SGHDT, CDR2 YYEEEE. The CDR3 has 12 amino acids.

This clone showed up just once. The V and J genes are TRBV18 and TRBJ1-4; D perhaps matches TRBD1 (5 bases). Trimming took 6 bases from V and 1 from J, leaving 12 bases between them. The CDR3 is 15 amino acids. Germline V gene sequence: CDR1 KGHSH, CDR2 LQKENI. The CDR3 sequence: CASSPTRVTNEKLFF. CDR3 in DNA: TGTGCCAGCTCGCCTACCAGGGTAACTAATGAAAAACTGTTTTTT.

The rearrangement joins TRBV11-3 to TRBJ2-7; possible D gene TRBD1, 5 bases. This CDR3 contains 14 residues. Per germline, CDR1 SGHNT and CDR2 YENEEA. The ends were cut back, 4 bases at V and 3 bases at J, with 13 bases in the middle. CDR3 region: CASSSIDRLYEQYF. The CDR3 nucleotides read TGTGCCAGCAGCTCGATTGACAGACTCTACGAGCAGTACTTC. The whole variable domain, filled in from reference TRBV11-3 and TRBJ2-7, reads EAGVVQSPRYKIIEKKQPVAFWCNPISGHNTLYWYLQNLGQGPELLIRYENEEAVDDSQLPKDRFSAERLKGVDSTLKIQPAELGDSAVYLCASSSIDRLYEQYFGPGTRLTVT.

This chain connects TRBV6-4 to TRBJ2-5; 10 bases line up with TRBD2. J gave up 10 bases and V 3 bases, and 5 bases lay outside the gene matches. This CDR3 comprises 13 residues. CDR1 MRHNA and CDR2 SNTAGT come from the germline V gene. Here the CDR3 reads CASSELAGHDQYF. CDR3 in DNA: TGTGCCAGCAGTGAACTAGCGGGACACGACCAGTACTTC.

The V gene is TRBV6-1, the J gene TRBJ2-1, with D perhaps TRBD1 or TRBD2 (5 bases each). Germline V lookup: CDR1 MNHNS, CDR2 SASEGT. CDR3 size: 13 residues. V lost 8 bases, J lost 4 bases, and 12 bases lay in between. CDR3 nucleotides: TGTGCCAGCGGGGCGAAGCGGTACAATGAGCAGTTCTTC. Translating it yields CASGAKRYNEQFF.

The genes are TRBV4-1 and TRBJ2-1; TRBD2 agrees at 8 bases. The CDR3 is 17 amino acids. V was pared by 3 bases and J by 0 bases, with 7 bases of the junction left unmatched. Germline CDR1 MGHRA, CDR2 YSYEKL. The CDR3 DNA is TGCGCCAGCAGCCACTATAGCGGGGCTAGCTCCTACAATGAGCAGTTCTTC. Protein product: CASSHYSGASSYNEQFF.

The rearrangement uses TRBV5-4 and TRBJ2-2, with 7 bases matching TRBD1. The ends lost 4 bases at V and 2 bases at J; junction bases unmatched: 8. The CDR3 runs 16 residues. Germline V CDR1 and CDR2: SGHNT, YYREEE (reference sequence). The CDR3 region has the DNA TGTGCCAGCAGCCCACGGACAGGACGAAACACCGGGGAGCTGTTTTTT. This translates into CASSPRTGRNTGELFF.

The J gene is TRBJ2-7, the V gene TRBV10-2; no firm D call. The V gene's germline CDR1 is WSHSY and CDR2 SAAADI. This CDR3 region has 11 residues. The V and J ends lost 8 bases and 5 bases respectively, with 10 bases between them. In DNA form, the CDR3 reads TGCGCCAGCCGTCATTTAGACGAGCAGTACTTC. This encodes CASRHLDEQYF.

CDR3 sequence reads: CVTTQGQGWETQYF. The DNA of the CDR3 is TGTGTCACCACCCAGGGACAGGGGTGGGAGACCCAGTACTTC. The V and J genes are TRBV30 and TRBJ2-5; 10 bases fit TRBD1. The germline V gene has CDR1 GTSNPN and CDR2 SVGIG (reference sequence). This CDR3 spans 14 amino acids.

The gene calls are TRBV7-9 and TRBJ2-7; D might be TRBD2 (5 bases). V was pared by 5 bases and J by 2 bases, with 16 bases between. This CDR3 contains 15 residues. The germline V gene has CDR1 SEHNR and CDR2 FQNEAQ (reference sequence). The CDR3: CASSPRTGSPYEQYF. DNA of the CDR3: TGTGCCAGCAGCCCCCGGACGGGATCCCCCTACGAGCAGTACTTC.

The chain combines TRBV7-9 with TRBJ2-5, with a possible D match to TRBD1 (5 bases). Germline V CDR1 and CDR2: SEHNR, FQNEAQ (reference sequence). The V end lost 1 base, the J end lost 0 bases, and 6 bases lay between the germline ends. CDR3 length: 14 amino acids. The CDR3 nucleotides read TGTGCCAGCAGCTTAGTACAGGACCAAGAGACCCAGTACTTC. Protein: CASSLVQDQETQYF.